These 10 T cell receptor beta chains originate from one sample sequenced in a study of T-cell memory formation after mild COVID-19. TCRdb recomputed calls from the 5' RACE reads with MiXCR, one row per CDR3 protein. The repertoire includes about 260,000 distinct CDR3 sequences, roughly 8.2% of them detected once, and approximately 23% sits in the top ten. Sequencing used PBMCs or a T cell subset sorted from them (not recorded which). The receptors were gathered from a man aged 18 to 29 who had mild COVID-19 (a few samples of this study predate the infection). Cell type and time point are not known.

There are a few counts of this clonotype. This sequence joins TRBV5-1 and TRBJ1-2; 12 positions agree with TRBD1. The junction had 2 bases not matched to a gene; V was cut back by 5 bases and J by 6 bases. This CDR3 is built from 13 residues. In germline, CDR1 is SGHRS, CDR2 YFSETQ. CDR3 nucleotide sequence: TGCGCCAGCAGGGGACAGGGGGCAGATGGCTACACCTTC. This codes for CASRGQGADGYTF.

Only a few counts were recorded for this clonotype. This chain uses TRBV19 with TRBJ2-2; D gene unclear. Trimming took off 6 bases at V and 6 bases at J, with 5 bases between the two ends. Germline loops: CDR1 LNHDA, CDR2 SQIVND (reference sequence). CDR3 length: 11 amino acids. CDR3 nucleotide sequence: TGTGCCAGTAGCAACTCCGGGGAGCTGTTTTTT. This sequence encodes CASSNSGELFF.

V is TRBV5-6 and J is TRBJ1-1; tentative D call: TRBD1 (5 bases). CDR1 and CDR2 (germline): SGHDT, YYEEEE. The CDR3 totals 15 residues. Deletions cut 0 bases from V and 1 base from J, with 10 bases between. In DNA form, the CDR3 reads TGTGCCAGCAGCTTGGCCAGGCAGGGGAACACTGAAGCTTTCTTT. Its protein product is CASSLARQGNTEAFF.

This clonotype was seen only a few times. The V gene is TRBV4-1, the J gene TRBJ2-1; D is possibly TRBD1 (7 bases). Germline V lookup: CDR1 MGHRA, CDR2 YSYEKL. V dropped 0 bases and J dropped 8 bases, with 23 bases sitting between them. This CDR3 has 18 residues. In DNA form, the CDR3 reads TGCGCCAGCAGCCAAGATTTTAACAGGGGAATGGCGGGGTATGAGCAGTTCTTC. It specifies CASSQDFNRGMAGYEQFF.

This clonotype showed up many times. The gene calls are TRBV5-1 and TRBJ2-1, with a tentative D call TRBD1 (5 bases). The germline gives CDR1 SGHRS, CDR2 YFSETQ. V shed 4 bases and J shed 3 bases, with 14 bases lying between them. This CDR3 comprises 15 residues. The CDR3 DNA follows: TGCGCCAGCAGCCTGACAGAGAAGGGCTACAATGAGCAGTTCTTC. This codes for CASSLTEKGYNEQFF.

This clonotype was detected only a few times. The chain links TRBV2 to TRBJ1-4; D call uncertain. Trimming pared 10 bases from V and 8 bases from J, leaving 11 bases between. Germline V gene sequence: CDR1 SNHLY, CDR2 FYNNEI. This CDR3 spans 11 amino acids. CDR3 loop: CATRREEKLFF. The CDR3 DNA sequence: TGTGCCACCCGGAGGGAGGAAAAACTGTTTTTT.

The rearrangement links TRBV6-2 or TRBV6-3 to TRBJ1-2; D might be TRBD1 (5 bases). In germline, CDR1 is MNHEY, CDR2 SVGEGT. V lost 6 bases and J 8 bases, leaving 16 bases between the germline ends. The CDR3 length is 13 residues. The CDR3 spells CASRPGTVKGYTF. DNA for the CDR3: TGTGCCAGCAGACCCGGGACGGTGAAGGGCTACACCTTC.

As concerns this clonotype: A read error may explain this, as a much larger clone is one base away. The V call is TRBV6-2 or TRBV6-3, the J call TRBJ2-1; 9 bases map to TRBD2. CDR3 length: 14 amino acids. Germline V gives CDR1 MNHEY, CDR2 SVGEGT. The CDR3 DNA follows: TGTGGCAGCCGGCGGGCGGGGGGGCTGAATGAGCAGTTCTTC. Translation: CGSRRAGGLNEQFF.

This clonotype was detected many times. This chain uses TRBV21-1 with TRBJ2-7; the table calls TRBD2, which could not be checked here. TRBV21-1 represents a pseudogene. The length of the CDR3 is 16 residues. The CDR3 loop reads CASSKPPRREEYEQYV. In nucleotides, the CDR3 is TGTGCCAGCAGCAAACCACCGAGGCGGGAGGAATACGAGCAGTACGTC.

The V gene is TRBV15, the J gene TRBJ1-6; D unclear. Trimming took off 6 bases at V and 9 bases at J, with 12 bases between the two ends. The CDR3 extends over 13 amino acids. Germline V lookup: CDR1 LNHNV, CDR2 YYDKDF (reference sequence). Here the CDR3 DNA reads TGTGCCACCAGTCGGCAGGAAGGTTCACCCCTCCACTTT. Its protein is CATSRQEGSPLHF.